Listed below are T cell receptor beta chains from one sample, sequenced in a study of a mutant IDH1 vaccine in newly diagnosed glioma. Their cognate antigens are unknown. Profiled with immunoSEQ multiplex PCR; TCRdb holds only in-frame clones, not every one. The sample records some 60,000 clones, about 84% being singletons. This material consisted of PBMCs, taken from a glioma patient whose treatment included an IDH1 peptide vaccine. All receptors derive from a man aged 30 to 39 with glioma. CDR3s include the opening cysteine and the closing phenylalanine or tryptophan. The order of the fields is J gene, V gene, clone size, D gene, CDR3 DNA, CDR3 protein. The D gene is left open where the match is weak. Some rows mark clone size as missing; the rest say once, few, many or name a class of expanded clone.

J gene: TRBJ2-2
V gene: TRBV19
clone size: .
D gene: .
CDR3 DNA: TGTGCCAGTTCCTTTCTGCGGCAGAGACAGAACACCGGGGAGCTGTTTTTT
CDR3 protein: CASSFLRQRQNTGELFF

J gene: TRBJ2-2
V gene: TRBV28
clone size: once
D gene: TRBD1
CDR3 DNA: TGTGCCAGCACCACTGGACAGGGGAACACCGGGGAGCTGTTTTTT
CDR3 protein: CASTTGQGNTGELFF

J gene: TRBJ2-3
V gene: TRBV29-1
clone size: .
D gene: TRBD1
CDR3 DNA: TGCAGCGTTGATATGGGACAGTTAGCAGATACGCAGTATTTT
CDR3 protein: CSVDMGQLADTQYF

J gene: TRBJ1-5
V gene: TRBV29-1
clone size: few
D gene: .
CDR3 DNA: TGCAGCGTTGAAGTAAGTAGCAATCAGCCCCAGCATTTT
CDR3 protein: CSVEVSSNQPQHF

J gene: TRBJ2-7
V gene: TRBV5-5
clone size: .
D gene: TRBD2
CDR3 DNA: TGTGCCAGCAGACTAGCGGGAACCTACGAGCAGTACTTC
CDR3 protein: CASRLAGTYEQYF

J gene: TRBJ1-6
V gene: TRBV30
clone size: .
D gene: .
CDR3 DNA: TGTGCCTGCCGGCAGTCGAGCTCCTATAATTCACCCCTCCACTTT
CDR3 protein: CACRQSSSYNSPLHF

J gene: TRBJ1-1
V gene: TRBV9
clone size: .
D gene: .
CDR3 DNA: TGTGCCAGCAGCAAAACCCCGGGACCGGCTGAAGCTTTCTTT
CDR3 protein: CASSKTPGPAEAFF

J gene: TRBJ2-7
V gene: TRBV6-5
clone size: .
D gene: TRBD2
CDR3 DNA: TGTGCCATCAGTGTGGGTAGCGGGACTCCCTACGAGCAGTACTTC
CDR3 protein: CAISVGSGTPYEQYF

J gene: TRBJ1-1
V gene: TRBV28
clone size: .
D gene: .
CDR3 DNA: TGTGCCAGCACCCGATCCCTGAGCACTGAAGCTTTCTTT
CDR3 protein: CASTRSLSTEAFF

J gene: TRBJ2-3
V gene: TRBV19
clone size: .
D gene: TRBD1
CDR3 DNA: TGTGCCAGTAGTTTAGAGGAAAGGGGACAGAGACGCACAGATACGCAGTATTTT
CDR3 protein: CASSLEERGQRRTDTQYF

J gene: TRBJ1-1
V gene: TRBV30
clone size: .
D gene: .
CDR3 DNA: TGTGCCTGGAGTGTACGGGGGCTGAACACTGAAGCTTTCTTT
CDR3 protein: CAWSVRGLNTEAFF

J gene: TRBJ1-2
V gene: TRBV4-3
clone size: .
D gene: TRBD1
CDR3 DNA: TGCGCCAGCAGCCAAGACTACTTGGCAGGGGGAGGAGGCTACACCTTC
CDR3 protein: CASSQDYLAGGGGYTF

J gene: TRBJ1-4
V gene: TRBV5-1
clone size: .
D gene: TRBD1
CDR3 DNA: TGCGCCAGCAGCCCGGGACAGGGCTTTAATGAAAAACTGTTTTTT
CDR3 protein: CASSPGQGFNEKLFF

J gene: TRBJ1-2
V gene: TRBV29-1
clone size: .
D gene: .
CDR3 DNA: TGCGTCCGGGCGGGCCCTGGTGGCTACACCTTC
CDR3 protein: CVRAGPGGYTF

J gene: TRBJ1-5
V gene: TRBV28
clone size: .
D gene: .
CDR3 DNA: TGTGCCAGCAGTTTGCGGTGGGGGAATCAGCCCCAGCATTTT
CDR3 protein: CASSLRWGNQPQHF

J gene: TRBJ2-5
V gene: TRBV2
clone size: .
D gene: .
CDR3 DNA: TGTGCCAGCAGTGTGGCAGGAGTCCAAGAGACCCAGTACTTC
CDR3 protein: CASSVAGVQETQYF

J gene: TRBJ1-1
V gene: TRBV18
clone size: .
D gene: .
CDR3 DNA: TGTGCCAGCTCACCAGGGACATCCTCGGGGACAGCTTTCTTT
CDR3 protein: CASSPGTSSGTAFF

J gene: TRBJ2-7
V gene: TRBV28
clone size: once
D gene: .
CDR3 DNA: TGTGCCAGCAGTTTACAGGCATACTCCTACGAGCAGTACTTC
CDR3 protein: CASSLQAYSYEQYF

J gene: TRBJ2-7
V gene: TRBV19
clone size: once
D gene: .
CDR3 DNA: TGTGCCACCTCCGCGAGGGCAGAGTCCTACGAGCAGTACTTC
CDR3 protein: CATSARAESYEQYF

J gene: TRBJ2-7
V gene: TRBV27
clone size: .
D gene: .
CDR3 DNA: TGTGCCAGCAGTTTAGGTGGAGGTCCCTACGAGCAGTACTTC
CDR3 protein: CASSLGGGPYEQYF

J gene: TRBJ1-2
V gene: TRBV19
clone size: .
D gene: .
CDR3 DNA: TGTGCCAGTATTTCCAGTCCTAACTATGGCTACACCTTC
CDR3 protein: CASISSPNYGYTF

J gene: TRBJ2-7
V gene: TRBV19
clone size: .
D gene: .
CDR3 DNA: TGTGCCAGTAGTATGGGGCCCTTTGGCGAGCAGTACTTC
CDR3 protein: CASSMGPFGEQYF

J gene: TRBJ1-4
V gene: TRBV2
clone size: .
D gene: .
CDR3 DNA: TGTGCCAGCAAGGGAAATGAAAAACTGTTTTTT
CDR3 protein: CASKGNEKLFF

J gene: TRBJ2-1
V gene: TRBV29-1
clone size: .
D gene: TRBD2
CDR3 DNA: TGCAGCGCCTCCGGGGGGGCATCCTACAATGAGCAGTTCTTC
CDR3 protein: CSASGGASYNEQFF

J gene: TRBJ2-3
V gene: TRBV6-1
clone size: .
D gene: TRBD2
CDR3 DNA: TGTGCCAGCAGTTTGGGACTAGCGGGCACAGATACGCAGTATTTT
CDR3 protein: CASSLGLAGTDTQYF

J gene: TRBJ1-4
V gene: TRBV6-5
clone size: .
D gene: .
CDR3 DNA: TGTGCCAGCAGAACAGGCCGGAGGAATGAAAAACTGTTTTTT
CDR3 protein: CASRTGRRNEKLFF

J gene: TRBJ1-5
V gene: TRBV6-6
clone size: .
D gene: .
CDR3 DNA: TGTGCCAGCAGTAGGTTGAGAGAGAATCAGCCCCAGCATTTT
CDR3 protein: CASSRLRENQPQHF

J gene: TRBJ2-3
V gene: TRBV7-3
clone size: .
D gene: TRBD2
CDR3 DNA: TGTGCCAGCAGCTTAACGCTTGGCCTAGCGGGGGATAGCACAGATACGCAGTATTTT
CDR3 protein: CASSLTLGLAGDSTDTQYF

J gene: TRBJ1-6
V gene: TRBV9
clone size: .
D gene: .
CDR3 DNA: TGTGCCAGCAGCAGCAGGACTTCACCCCTCCACTTT
CDR3 protein: CASSSRTSPLHF

J gene: TRBJ2-7
V gene: TRBV5-5
clone size: .
D gene: .
CDR3 DNA: TGTGCCAGCAGCTTGGGGAGACTGGGGGATTACGAGCAGTACTTC
CDR3 protein: CASSLGRLGDYEQYF

J gene: TRBJ2-3
V gene: TRBV4-3
clone size: .
D gene: .
CDR3 DNA: TGCGCCAGCAGCCAAGACCCCAGGGGCACAGATACGCAGTATTTT
CDR3 protein: CASSQDPRGTDTQYF

J gene: TRBJ1-1
V gene: TRBV7-9
clone size: .
D gene: TRBD1
CDR3 DNA: TGTGCCAGCAGCTTCGGACAGGGGGGTGAAGCTTTCTTT
CDR3 protein: CASSFGQGGEAFF

J gene: TRBJ1-4
V gene: TRBV30
clone size: .
D gene: TRBD1
CDR3 DNA: TGTGCCTGGAGTCCGGGACAGGGGATTGAAAAACTGTTTTTT
CDR3 protein: CAWSPGQGIEKLFF

J gene: TRBJ2-2
V gene: TRBV27
clone size: .
D gene: TRBD2
CDR3 DNA: TGTGCCAGCAGTCCATCACGGCGTCGACTAGCGGGAGGCACCGGGGAGCTGTTTTTT
CDR3 protein: CASSPSRRRLAGGTGELFF

J gene: TRBJ2-7
V gene: TRBV28
clone size: once
D gene: .
CDR3 DNA: TGTGCCAGCAGTCCGATCAGCCTAACCTACGAGCAGTACTTC
CDR3 protein: CASSPISLTYEQYF

J gene: TRBJ2-7
V gene: TRBV18
clone size: .
D gene: .
CDR3 DNA: TGTGCCAGCTCACCAAACGTGGCAGGGGAGGACGAGCAGTACTTC
CDR3 protein: CASSPNVAGEDEQYF

J gene: TRBJ2-3
V gene: TRBV10-3
clone size: .
D gene: TRBD2
CDR3 DNA: TGTGCCATCAGGGACTTGACTAGCGGGTATACAGATACGCAGTATTTT
CDR3 protein: CAIRDLTSGYTDTQYF

J gene: TRBJ1-3
V gene: TRBV5-4
clone size: .
D gene: .
CDR3 DNA: TGTGCCAGCAGCTTAATGGGGGGCTCTGGAAACACCATATATTTT
CDR3 protein: CASSLMGGSGNTIYF

J gene: TRBJ1-1
V gene: TRBV7-6
clone size: .
D gene: .
CDR3 DNA: TGTGCCAGCAGCTTATCTCCAGGTGCGGGGCGAGGTGAAGCTTTCTTT
CDR3 protein: CASSLSPGAGRGEAFF

J gene: TRBJ2-1
V gene: TRBV4-2
clone size: .
D gene: .
CDR3 DNA: TGTGCCAGCAGCCAAGAGAAGAGGTTATTCAATGAGCAGTTCTTC
CDR3 protein: CASSQEKRLFNEQFF

J gene: TRBJ2-2
V gene: TRBV4-3
clone size: .
D gene: .
CDR3 DNA: TGCGCCAGCAGCCAAGAAATACGGGGTGGAACCGGGGAGCTGTTTTTT
CDR3 protein: CASSQEIRGGTGELFF

J gene: TRBJ2-7
V gene: TRBV5-4
clone size: .
D gene: .
CDR3 DNA: TGTGCCAGCAGTTCCGAGGTGGGGGCTTACGAGCAGTACTTC
CDR3 protein: CASSSEVGAYEQYF

J gene: TRBJ1-6
V gene: TRBV11-1
clone size: .
D gene: .
CDR3 DNA: TGTGCCAGCAGCCGCGGGGGCGGGAATTCACCCCTCCACTTT
CDR3 protein: CASSRGGGNSPLHF

J gene: TRBJ1-1
V gene: TRBV5-1
clone size: few
D gene: .
CDR3 DNA: TGCGCCAGCAGCTTTGGTCAGGGCCCCCACACTGAAGCTTTCTTT
CDR3 protein: CASSFGQGPHTEAFF

J gene: TRBJ1-2
V gene: TRBV6-5
clone size: .
D gene: TRBD1
CDR3 DNA: TGTGCCAGCAGGGCAGGGGGCAGTCCTGGCTACACCTTC
CDR3 protein: CASRAGGSPGYTF

J gene: TRBJ1-1
V gene: TRBV29-1
clone size: few
D gene: .
CDR3 DNA: TGCAGCGTTCGATCCAGCCTGAACACTGAAGCTTTCTTT
CDR3 protein: CSVRSSLNTEAFF

J gene: TRBJ1-2
V gene: TRBV7-6
clone size: .
D gene: TRBD1
CDR3 DNA: TGTGCCAGCAGCTTAAATCCCCCGGGACAGAATAATCATGGCTACACCTTC
CDR3 protein: CASSLNPPGQNNHGYTF

J gene: TRBJ2-7
V gene: TRBV13
clone size: .
D gene: .
CDR3 DNA: TGTGCCAGCAGCTTTGGGCTAGGTTCCTACGAGCAGTACTTC
CDR3 protein: CASSFGLGSYEQYF

J gene: TRBJ2-7
V gene: TRBV29-1
clone size: few
D gene: TRBD2
CDR3 DNA: TGCAGCGTCTGGACTAGCGGGAGCTCCTACGAGCAGTACTTC
CDR3 protein: CSVWTSGSSYEQYF

J gene: TRBJ2-2
V gene: TRBV5-1
clone size: .
D gene: .
CDR3 DNA: TGCGCCAGCAGCCCCCCCATTCTTAACACCGGGGAGCTGTTTTTT
CDR3 protein: CASSPPILNTGELFF

J gene: TRBJ2-1
V gene: TRBV29-1
clone size: .
D gene: TRBD2
CDR3 DNA: TGCAGCGGTAACGGCGGGGGTGAGCAGTTCTTC
CDR3 protein: CSGNGGGEQFF

J gene: TRBJ2-2
V gene: TRBV5-1
clone size: .
D gene: TRBD1
CDR3 DNA: TGCGCCAGCAGCTTGGGGACAGGTCCCACCGGGGAGCTGTTTTTT
CDR3 protein: CASSLGTGPTGELFF

J gene: TRBJ2-7
V gene: TRBV5-4
clone size: .
D gene: .
CDR3 DNA: TGTGCCAGCAGCTGGGACCTCAGCTCCTACGAGCAGTACTTC
CDR3 protein: CASSWDLSSYEQYF